Given below is one T cell receptor beta chain in context. The antigen is undetermined. The sample comes from a study of identical twins. Overall study results and limits: Twins showed weaker excess sharing in their beta out-of-frame sequences. The conclusions drew on cross-sectional statistical analysis instead of tracking the same donors. Out-of-frame TCR alpha sharing observed in monozygotic twins exceeded model estimates.

In germline, CDR1 is MNHEY, CDR2 SVGAGI. After removal of 4 bases from V and 6 bases from J, the junction contained 6 bases not matched to a gene. This CDR3 spans 14 amino acids. Template switching supplied a universal primer site; unique molecular identifiers were carried on the cDNA. A single record per CDR3 protein comes from TCRdb applying MiXCR to the 5' RACE reads. The table includes about 920,000 distinct CDR3 sequences, 10% to 15% detected once. The data were also submitted as part of a second study, on yellow fever vaccine responses in identical twins.

The sequence was obtained from a woman under 30 in good health. The chain recombines TRBV6-5 with TRBJ2-7; 10 bases match TRBD1. Sequenced: PBMCs. The CDR3, as DNA: TGTGCCAGCAGTTTTCGGACAGGGGGAGGCGAGCAGTACTTC. Its protein is CASSFRTGGGEQYF.